A selection of T cell receptor beta chains follows, all from one sample in a study of early T cells in non-severe SARS-CoV-2 infection. TCRdb called the 5' RACE reads again in MiXCR, with one record for every CDR3 protein. The sample records approximately 34,000 distinct CDR3 sequences, roughly 5.7% being singletons. Sequenced here: whole blood, sampled at baseline. These receptors were taken from an adult who was a healthcare worker with PCR-confirmed SARS-CoV-2 infection or an uninfected control (not recorded which). CDR3s include the opening cysteine and the closing phenylalanine or tryptophan. The order of the fields is V gene, D gene, J gene, clone size, CDR3 DNA, CDR3 protein. D genes are given only for firm matches. Rows may omit the clone size; those that give it use once, few, many or a size class.

V gene: TRBV27
D gene: NA
J gene: TRBJ2-2
clone size: once
CDR3 DNA: TGTGCCAGCAGATTGTACGAAGGTCGCACCGGGGAGCTGTTTTTT
CDR3 protein: CASRLYEGRTGELFF

V gene: TRBV12-3/TRBV12-4
D gene: NA
J gene: TRBJ2-7
clone size: few
CDR3 DNA: TGTGCCAGCTCGGTAGTGGGGCCCTCCTACGAGCAGTACTTC
CDR3 protein: CASSVVGPSYEQYF

V gene: TRBV2
D gene: TRBD2
J gene: TRBJ2-5
clone size: many
CDR3 DNA: TGTGCCAGCAGTGGTTTAGCGGGAGTCGGGGAGACCCAGTACTTC
CDR3 protein: CASSGLAGVGETQYF

V gene: TRBV27
D gene: NA
J gene: TRBJ2-7
clone size: few
CDR3 DNA: TGTGCCAGCAGTCCGGGACTGGCATCCTACGAGCAGTACTTC
CDR3 protein: CASSPGLASYEQYF

V gene: TRBV3-1
D gene: NA
J gene: TRBJ1-2
clone size: many
CDR3 DNA: TGTGCCAGCAGCCATGTGAATGGCTACACCTTC
CDR3 protein: CASSHVNGYTF

V gene: TRBV6-1
D gene: TRBD1
J gene: TRBJ1-2
clone size: many
CDR3 DNA: TGTGCCGGAACGGGACAGGGGGGTCGATATGGCTACACCTTC
CDR3 protein: CAGTGQGGRYGYTF

V gene: TRBV6-2/TRBV6-3
D gene: NA
J gene: TRBJ2-1
clone size: many
CDR3 DNA: TGTGCCAGCAGTTACTCTGGTGAGCAGTTCTTC
CDR3 protein: CASSYSGEQFF

V gene: TRBV7-9
D gene: TRBD2
J gene: TRBJ2-2
clone size: many
CDR3 DNA: TGTGCCAGCAGCTTCCCGACTAGCGGGAGCCCAAACACCGGGGAGCTGTTTTTT
CDR3 protein: CASSFPTSGSPNTGELFF

V gene: TRBV9
D gene: TRBD2
J gene: TRBJ2-3
clone size: few
CDR3 DNA: TGTGCCAGCAGCGTTAGCGGGAGCACAGATACGCAGTATTTT
CDR3 protein: CASSVSGSTDTQYF

V gene: TRBV4-3
D gene: TRBD1
J gene: TRBJ1-2
clone size: few
CDR3 DNA: TGCGCCAGCAGCCAAACAGGGGCCTATGGCTACACCTTC
CDR3 protein: CASSQTGAYGYTF

V gene: TRBV5-1
D gene: NA
J gene: TRBJ2-2
clone size: many
CDR3 DNA: TGCGCCAGCAGCTTGTTGGAGGTTAGCGGCGGGGAGCTGTTTTTT
CDR3 protein: CASSLLEVSGGELFF

V gene: TRBV11-2
D gene: TRBD2
J gene: TRBJ2-3
clone size: many
CDR3 DNA: TGTGCCAGCAGCTGGGGGACTAGCGCCACAGATACGCAGTATTTT
CDR3 protein: CASSWGTSATDTQYF

V gene: TRBV4-3
D gene: TRBD2
J gene: TRBJ2-1
clone size: many
CDR3 DNA: TGCGCCAGCAGCCTGGGACTAGCGGGCCTCAATGAGCAGTTCTTC
CDR3 protein: CASSLGLAGLNEQFF

V gene: TRBV11-2
D gene: NA
J gene: TRBJ2-1
clone size: many
CDR3 DNA: TGTGCCAGCAGCCGGGCAATCGGCCTCCCCGATGAGCAGTTCTTC
CDR3 protein: CASSRAIGLPDEQFF

V gene: TRBV5-1
D gene: NA
J gene: TRBJ1-4
clone size: few
CDR3 DNA: TGCGCCAGCAGCTCCGGGTCCCCATTTCTTGGGAAACTGTTTTTT
CDR3 protein: CASSSGSPFLGKLFF

V gene: TRBV29-1
D gene: NA
J gene: TRBJ2-1
clone size: many
CDR3 DNA: TGCAGCGTTGCCAGGGGTACTACATACAATGAGCAGTTCTTC
CDR3 protein: CSVARGTTYNEQFF

V gene: TRBV20-1
D gene: NA
J gene: TRBJ2-5
clone size: many
CDR3 DNA: TGCAGTGCTAGTCGAGCGGACCAAGAGACCCAGTACTTC
CDR3 protein: CSASRADQETQYF

V gene: TRBV6-5
D gene: NA
J gene: TRBJ2-2
clone size: many
CDR3 DNA: TGTGCCAGCAGTTACGGGGCTCCGAACACCGGGGAGCTGTTTTTT
CDR3 protein: CASSYGAPNTGELFF

V gene: TRBV4-3
D gene: NA
J gene: TRBJ1-1
clone size: many
CDR3 DNA: TGCGCCAGCAGCCGTGTTAACCGGGTTTCCCGTGAAGCTTTCTTT
CDR3 protein: CASSRVNRVSREAFF

V gene: TRBV20-1
D gene: TRBD2
J gene: TRBJ2-1
clone size: many
CDR3 DNA: TGCAGTGCACGTACATCCCAGCGGGCGGGGGGAAATGAGCAGTTCTTC
CDR3 protein: CSARTSQRAGGNEQFF

V gene: TRBV30
D gene: NA
J gene: TRBJ1-4
clone size: medium-sized
CDR3 DNA: TGTGCCTGGAGTCTCGGGACGATAGCAACTAATGAAAAACTGTTTTTT
CDR3 protein: CAWSLGTIATNEKLFF

V gene: TRBV7-9
D gene: NA
J gene: TRBJ2-5
clone size: many
CDR3 DNA: TGTGCCAGATCAGCAAGCAACGAAGAGACCCAGTACTTC
CDR3 protein: CARSASNEETQYF

V gene: TRBV5-1
D gene: TRBD1
J gene: TRBJ2-3
clone size: many
CDR3 DNA: TGCGCCAGCAGACCCGGACAGGGCCGGACAGATACGCAGTATTTT
CDR3 protein: CASRPGQGRTDTQYF

V gene: TRBV6-1
D gene: NA
J gene: TRBJ2-7
clone size: NA
CDR3 DNA: TGTGCCAGCAGTGACCTCTACGAGCAGTACTTC
CDR3 protein: CASSDLYEQYF

V gene: TRBV28
D gene: NA
J gene: TRBJ1-1
clone size: NA
CDR3 DNA: TGTGCCAGCAGGCGTATGAACACTGAAGCTTTCTTT
CDR3 protein: CASRRMNTEAFF

V gene: TRBV20-1
D gene: NA
J gene: TRBJ2-3
clone size: many
CDR3 DNA: TGCAGTGCTAGGCCCCTCCGGGTAGCAGATACGCAGTATTTT
CDR3 protein: CSARPLRVADTQYF

V gene: TRBV18
D gene: NA
J gene: TRBJ2-2
clone size: many
CDR3 DNA: TGTGCCAGCTCACCGCACCCGAACACCGGGGAGCTGTTTTTT
CDR3 protein: CASSPHPNTGELFF

V gene: TRBV24-1
D gene: TRBD2
J gene: TRBJ2-1
clone size: NA
CDR3 DNA: TGTGCCACCAGTGACCAACTAGCGGGGAACAATGAGCAGTTCTTC
CDR3 protein: CATSDQLAGNNEQFF

V gene: TRBV11-3
D gene: TRBD1
J gene: TRBJ2-2
clone size: many
CDR3 DNA: TGTGCCAGCAGCTCTTCCCAGGGGGACACCGGGGAGCTGTTTTTT
CDR3 protein: CASSSSQGDTGELFF

V gene: TRBV11-2
D gene: NA
J gene: TRBJ1-1
clone size: few
CDR3 DNA: TGTGCCAGCAGCTCCGGGGTTGGGGGACGCTATGGAGCTTTCTTT
CDR3 protein: CASSSGVGGRYGAFF

V gene: TRBV11-2
D gene: TRBD1
J gene: TRBJ2-1
clone size: many
CDR3 DNA: TGTGCCAGCAGCTCCGCCGGGGTGACAGGGAAGCAGTTCTTC
CDR3 protein: CASSSAGVTGKQFF

V gene: TRBV7-9
D gene: NA
J gene: TRBJ2-3
clone size: many
CDR3 DNA: TGTGCCAGCAGCTCAATTGGCGGGGGCACAGATACGCAGTATTTT
CDR3 protein: CASSSIGGGTDTQYF

V gene: TRBV28
D gene: TRBD1
J gene: TRBJ2-4
clone size: many
CDR3 DNA: TGTGCCAGCAGTTTGGGACAGGCTTTAGCCAAAAACATTCAGTACTTC
CDR3 protein: CASSLGQALAKNIQYF

V gene: TRBV7-2
D gene: NA
J gene: TRBJ2-2
clone size: NA
CDR3 DNA: TGTGCCAGCAGCCTCTACACCGGGGAGCTGTTTTTT
CDR3 protein: CASSLYTGELFF

V gene: TRBV28
D gene: NA
J gene: TRBJ2-3
clone size: many
CDR3 DNA: TGTGCCAGCAGACGGACACGGAGGGTCACAGATACGCAGTATTTT
CDR3 protein: CASRRTRRVTDTQYF

V gene: TRBV29-1
D gene: NA
J gene: TRBJ2-2
clone size: few
CDR3 DNA: TGCAGCGTTGAAGCCCCCGGGGAGCTGTTTTTT
CDR3 protein: CSVEAPGELFF

V gene: TRBV28
D gene: TRBD1
J gene: TRBJ2-5
clone size: many
CDR3 DNA: TGTGCCAGCAGTCTCTTACGGGACAGAGAAGAGACCCAGTACTTC
CDR3 protein: CASSLLRDREETQYF

V gene: TRBV18
D gene: NA
J gene: TRBJ2-2
clone size: NA
CDR3 DNA: TGTGCCAGCTCACCCCTCGGGAAACTACCGAACACCGGGGAGCTGTTTTTT
CDR3 protein: CASSPLGKLPNTGELFF

V gene: TRBV20-1
D gene: TRBD1
J gene: TRBJ1-1
clone size: few
CDR3 DNA: TGCAGTGCTAGCGCCACAGGGGACGCTGAAGCTTTCTTT
CDR3 protein: CSASATGDAEAFF

V gene: TRBV5-1
D gene: NA
J gene: TRBJ2-3
clone size: many
CDR3 DNA: TGCGCCAGCAGCGAAATAGCCCTACCAGATACGCAGTATTTT
CDR3 protein: CASSEIALPDTQYF

V gene: TRBV6-2/TRBV6-3
D gene: NA
J gene: TRBJ1-1
clone size: many
CDR3 DNA: TGTGCCAGCAGTTCGGGTCGGGGAGCTTTCTTT
CDR3 protein: CASSSGRGAFF

V gene: TRBV7-3
D gene: TRBD1
J gene: TRBJ2-2
clone size: NA
CDR3 DNA: TGTGCCAGCAGCTTAAAGGGGCAGGGGGCCGGGGAGCTGTTTTTT
CDR3 protein: CASSLKGQGAGELFF